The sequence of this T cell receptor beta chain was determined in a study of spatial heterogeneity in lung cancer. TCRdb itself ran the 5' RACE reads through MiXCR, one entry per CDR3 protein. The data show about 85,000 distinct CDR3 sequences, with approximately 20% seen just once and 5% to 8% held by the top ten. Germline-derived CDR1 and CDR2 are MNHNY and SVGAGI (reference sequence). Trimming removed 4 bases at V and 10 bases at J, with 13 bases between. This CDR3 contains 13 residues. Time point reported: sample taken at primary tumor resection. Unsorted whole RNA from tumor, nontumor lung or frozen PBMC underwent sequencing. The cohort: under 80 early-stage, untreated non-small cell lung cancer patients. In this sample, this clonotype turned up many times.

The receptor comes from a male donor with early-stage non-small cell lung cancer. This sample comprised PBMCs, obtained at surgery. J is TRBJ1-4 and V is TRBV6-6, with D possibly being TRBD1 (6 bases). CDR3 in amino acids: CASSSPGQGKLFF. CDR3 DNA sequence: TGTGCCAGCAGTTCGCCGGGACAAGGAAAACTGTTTTTT.